This TCR beta chain was sequenced for a study of shared clonotypes between healthy human individuals. Study at large: For every donor, three CD4 naive, three CD4 memory, two CD8 naive and one CD8 memory plates were used.

A note on this clone: At one boundary the junction diverges from the germline segment, which might be a read error.

Germline-derived CDR1 and CDR2 are SGHAT and FQDESV (reference sequence). The CDR3 contains 13 residues. The method was immunoSEQ multiplex PCR; TCRdb's version includes in-frame clones alone and lacks a portion of them. The table has millions of clones, 85% to 95% seen once; the top ten hold about 0.13%. This TCR derives from a man aged 18-30 years in good health. This chain links TRBV11-1 with TRBJ2-5; D call uncertain. Sequencing was carried out using naive CD4+ T cells sorted from blood. Subset indicated: CD45RA+ positively selected. The CDR3, as DNA: TGTGCCAGCAGCTTAGGCGGTAAAGAGGCCCAGTACTTC. Translated: CASSLGGKEAQYF.